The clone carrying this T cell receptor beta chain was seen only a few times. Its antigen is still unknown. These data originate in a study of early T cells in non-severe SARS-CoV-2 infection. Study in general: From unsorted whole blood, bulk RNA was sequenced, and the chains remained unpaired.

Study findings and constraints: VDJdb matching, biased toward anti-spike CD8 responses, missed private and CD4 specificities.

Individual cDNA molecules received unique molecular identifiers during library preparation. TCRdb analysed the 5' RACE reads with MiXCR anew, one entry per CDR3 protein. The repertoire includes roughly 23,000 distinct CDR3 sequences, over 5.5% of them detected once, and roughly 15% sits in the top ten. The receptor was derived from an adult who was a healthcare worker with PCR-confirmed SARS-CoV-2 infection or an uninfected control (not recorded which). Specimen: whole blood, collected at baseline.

This chain's CDR3 is CASSLQTAEQFF. The CDR3 DNA reads as TGTGCCAGCAGCTTACAGACTGCTGAGCAGTTCTTC. The chain is built from TRBV7-8 and TRBJ2-1, with D unclear. Germline assignment: CDR1 SGHVS and CDR2 FQNEAQ. This CDR3 contains 12 residues. Trimming pared 2 bases from V and 9 bases from J, leaving 8 bases between.